The 9 T cell receptor beta chains below were found in one sample sequenced in a study of blood T cells in healthy people across ages. A J-beta primer mix and a sample-barcoded 5' primer were used in a second PCR of roughly 7 to 12 cycles. A single record per CDR3 protein comes from TCRdb applying MiXCR to the 5' RACE reads. The sample has some 1.5 million distinct CDR3 sequences; 40% to 45% are singletons. Input material: blood. The receptors come from a woman aged 18-29 years in good health.

The chain links TRBV12-3 or TRBV12-4 to TRBJ1-4; D remains ambiguous. Deletions cut 3 bases from V and 7 bases from J, with 15 bases between. This CDR3 has 15 residues. The CDR3 spells CASSLGQARSEKLFF. DNA for the CDR3: TGTGCCAGCAGTTTGGGTCAGGCCCGGAGTGAAAAACTGTTTTTT.

The sample holds a few counts of this clonotype. This chain uses TRBV29-1 with TRBJ2-5; D is unresolved. The CDR3 loop spans 13 amino acids. CDR1 SQVTM and CDR2 ANQGSEA come from the germline V gene. Trimming pared 1 base from V and 2 bases from J, leaving 8 bases between. The DNA for the CDR3 is TGCAGCGTTGAAGGAAAAGAGCAAGAGACCCAGTACTTC. It yields the protein CSVEGKEQETQYF. The complete variable domain, with remaining parts taken from reference TRBV29-1 and TRBJ2-5, reads SAVISQKPSRDICQRGTSLTIQCQVDSQVTMMFWYRQQPGQSLTLIATANQGSEATYESGFVIDKFPISRPNLTFSTLTVSNMSPEDSSIYLCSVEGKEQETQYFGPGTRLLVL.

V is TRBV27 and J is TRBJ2-3, with 11 bases fitting TRBD2. The CDR3 has 16 amino acids. The junction had 11 bases not matched to a gene; V was cut back by 8 bases and J by 4 bases. CDR1 and CDR2 from the germline V gene are MNHEY and SMNVEV (reference sequence). CDR3 sequence reads: CASALLAGEGADTQYF. In DNA, the CDR3 is TGTGCCAGCGCCTTACTAGCGGGGGAGGGGGCAGATACGCAGTATTTT.

This clonotype occurred a few times. V gene TRBV20-1 combines with J gene TRBJ1-1; the D gene is possibly TRBD1 (5 bases). The CDR3 loop spans 15 amino acids. Germline CDR1 is DFQATT and CDR2 is SNEGSKA (reference sequence). V was cut by 6 bases and J by 0 bases, with 17 bases left in between. The CDR3 DNA reads as TGCAGTGCAATTGGGGGGGAAGGGGTGAACACTGAAGCTTTCTTT. It specifies CSAIGGEGVNTEAFF.

This sequence joins TRBV28 and TRBJ2-1; possibly TRBD1 for D (6 bases). Germline V gene lookup returns CDR1 MDHEN and CDR2 SYDVKM. The V and J ends lost 6 bases and 9 bases respectively, with 12 bases between them. The CDR3 spans 12 residues. In nucleotides, the CDR3 is TGTGCCAGCAGCCAGGGGTTGGCTGAGCAGTTCTTC. Translating gives CASSQGLAEQFF.

This chain links TRBV5-1 with TRBJ1-1; 9 bases match TRBD1. The germline CDR1 and CDR2 sequences are SGHRS and YFSETQ. With V trimmed by 4 bases and J by 1 base, 8 bases remained unmatched. CDR3 length equals 16 residues. CDR3 DNA: TGCGCCAGCAGCACGACCCGGGACAGGGCGAACACTGAAGCTTTCTTT. This translates into CASSTTRDRANTEAFF.

As to this clonotype: The conserved closing phenylalanine or tryptophan is absent in this CDR3, likely reflecting a read error. The rearrangement uses TRBV20-1 and TRBJ2-7; no clear D. Looked up from germline, CDR1 is DFQATT and CDR2 is SNEGSKA (reference sequence). Trimming left V 3 bases short and J 0 bases short, with 12 bases between. The CDR3 covers 14 residues. The CDR3 protein is CSASHRLSSYEQYL. For the CDR3, the DNA is TGCAGTGCTAGCCACCGGCTGAGCTCCTACGAGCAGTACTTA.

This clonotype was found a few times. This chain joins TRBV12-3 or TRBV12-4 and TRBJ1-5, with D tentatively TRBD1 (6 bases). The V gene lost 6 bases and the J gene lost 6 bases, with 15 bases spanning the gap. The CDR3 is 14 amino acids. The CDR3 spells CASRGGSISQPQHF. The CDR3 nucleotides read TGTGCCAGCAGAGGGGGTAGTATTAGTCAGCCCCAGCATTTT.

The rearrangement joins TRBV6-2 or TRBV6-3 to TRBJ1-2, with D unclear. This CDR3 has 12 residues. Trimming removed 6 bases at V and 0 bases at J, with 5 bases between. Looked up from germline, CDR1 is MNHEY and CDR2 is SVGEGT. This CDR3 is CASRKTNYGYTF. CDR3 in DNA: TGTGCCAGCAGGAAAACTAACTATGGCTACACCTTC.